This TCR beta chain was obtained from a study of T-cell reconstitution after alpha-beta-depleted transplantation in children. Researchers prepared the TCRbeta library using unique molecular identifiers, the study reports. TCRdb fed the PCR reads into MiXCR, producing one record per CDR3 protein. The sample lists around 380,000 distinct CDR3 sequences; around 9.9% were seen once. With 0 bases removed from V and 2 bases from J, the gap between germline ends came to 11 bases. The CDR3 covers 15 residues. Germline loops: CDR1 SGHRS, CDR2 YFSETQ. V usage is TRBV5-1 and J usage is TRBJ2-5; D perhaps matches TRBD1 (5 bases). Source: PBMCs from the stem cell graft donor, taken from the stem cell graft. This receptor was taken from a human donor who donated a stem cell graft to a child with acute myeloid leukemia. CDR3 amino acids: CASSLAGRQQETQYF. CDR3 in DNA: TGCGCCAGCAGCTTGGCAGGGCGCCAGCAAGAGACCCAGTACTTC.